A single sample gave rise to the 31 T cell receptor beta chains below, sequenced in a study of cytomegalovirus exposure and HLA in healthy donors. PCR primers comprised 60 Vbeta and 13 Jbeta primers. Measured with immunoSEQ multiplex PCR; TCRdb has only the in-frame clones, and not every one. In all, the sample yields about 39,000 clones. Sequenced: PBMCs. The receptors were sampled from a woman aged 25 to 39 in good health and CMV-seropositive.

CDR3 DNA: TGTGCCAGCAGTTTAGCCTCAGGGGGCCTGGGCAATCAGCCCCAGCATTTT. Amino acids: CASSLASGGLGNQPQHF. This sequence joins TRBV27 and TRBJ1-5; 8 nucleotides agree with TRBD1. Germline V CDR1 and CDR2: MNHEY, SMNVEV (reference sequence). After removal of 2 bases from V and 2 bases from J, the junction contained 8 bases not matched to a gene. The CDR3 extends over 17 amino acids.

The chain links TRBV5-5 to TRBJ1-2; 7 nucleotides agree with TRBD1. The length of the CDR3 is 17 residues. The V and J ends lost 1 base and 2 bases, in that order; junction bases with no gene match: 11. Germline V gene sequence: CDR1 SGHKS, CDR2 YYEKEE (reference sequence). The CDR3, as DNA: TGTGCCAGCAGCTTGTTTGGTCAGGGGGTTGGAAACTATGGCTACACCTTC. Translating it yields CASSLFGQGVGNYGYTF.

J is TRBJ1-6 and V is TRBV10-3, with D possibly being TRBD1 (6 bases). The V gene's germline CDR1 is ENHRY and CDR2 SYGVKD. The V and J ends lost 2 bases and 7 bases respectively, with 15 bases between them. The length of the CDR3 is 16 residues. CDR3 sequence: CAISEARPGANSPLHF. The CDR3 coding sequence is TGTGCCATCAGTGAGGCTAGGCCAGGGGCAAATTCACCCCTCCACTTT.

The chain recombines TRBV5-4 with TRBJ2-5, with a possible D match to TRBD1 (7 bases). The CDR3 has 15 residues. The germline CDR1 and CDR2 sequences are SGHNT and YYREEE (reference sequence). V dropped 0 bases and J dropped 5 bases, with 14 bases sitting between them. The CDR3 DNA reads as TGTGCCAGCAGCTTGGCCGGAGGGGGCAGGGAGACCCAGTACTTC. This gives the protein CASSLAGGGRETQYF. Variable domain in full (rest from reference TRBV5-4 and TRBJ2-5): ETGVTQSPTHLIKTRGQQVTLRCSSQSGHNTVSWYQQALGQGPQFIFQYYREEENGRGNFPPRFSGLQFPNYSSELNVNALELDDSALYLCASSLAGGGRETQYFGPGTRLLVL.

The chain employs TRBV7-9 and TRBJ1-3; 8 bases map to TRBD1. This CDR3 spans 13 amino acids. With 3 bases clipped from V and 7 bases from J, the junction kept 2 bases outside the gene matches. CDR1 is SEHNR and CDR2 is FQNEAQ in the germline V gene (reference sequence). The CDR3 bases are TGTGCCAGCAGCTTGGACAGGGTGAACACCATATATTTT. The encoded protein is CASSLDRVNTIYF.

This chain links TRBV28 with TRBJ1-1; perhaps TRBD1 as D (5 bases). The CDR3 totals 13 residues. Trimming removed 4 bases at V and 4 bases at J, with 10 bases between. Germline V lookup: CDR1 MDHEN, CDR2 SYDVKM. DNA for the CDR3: TGTGCCAGCAGTTCCACGGGGGGCACTGAAGCTTTCTTT. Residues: CASSSTGGTEAFF.

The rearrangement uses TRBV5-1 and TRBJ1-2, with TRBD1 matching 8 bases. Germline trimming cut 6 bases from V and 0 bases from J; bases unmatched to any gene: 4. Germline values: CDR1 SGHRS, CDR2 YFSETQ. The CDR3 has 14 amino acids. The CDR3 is CASTQTGANYGYTF. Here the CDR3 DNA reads TGCGCCAGCACCCAGACAGGGGCTAACTATGGCTACACCTTC.

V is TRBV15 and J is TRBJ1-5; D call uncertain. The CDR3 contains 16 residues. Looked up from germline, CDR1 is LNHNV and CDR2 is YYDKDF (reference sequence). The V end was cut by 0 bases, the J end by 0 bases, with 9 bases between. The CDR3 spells CATSRDGGFSNQPQHF. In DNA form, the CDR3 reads TGTGCCACCAGCAGAGATGGAGGATTTAGCAATCAGCCCCAGCATTTT.

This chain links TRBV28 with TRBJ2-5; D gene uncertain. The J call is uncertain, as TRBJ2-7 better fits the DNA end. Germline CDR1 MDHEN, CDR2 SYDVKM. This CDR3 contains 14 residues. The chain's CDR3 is CASSLWPGGYEQYF. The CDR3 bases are TGTGCCAGCAGTTTATGGCCGGGTGGCTACGAGCAGTACTTC.

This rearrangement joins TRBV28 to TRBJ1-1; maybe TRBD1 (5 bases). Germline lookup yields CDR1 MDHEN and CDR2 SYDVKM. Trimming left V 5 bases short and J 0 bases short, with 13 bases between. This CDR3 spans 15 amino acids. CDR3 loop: CASSPPGQLNTEAFF. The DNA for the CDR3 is TGTGCCAGCAGTCCTCCAGGGCAATTGAACACTGAAGCTTTCTTT.

The CDR3 here is CASSVTGDTGELFF. The CDR3 bases are TGCGCCAGCAGCGTGACAGGGGACACCGGGGAGCTGTTTTTT. V is TRBV5-1 and J is TRBJ2-2; the match to TRBD1 covers 8 bases. After removal of 4 bases from V and 3 bases from J, the junction contained 2 bases not matched to a gene. The CDR3 covers 14 residues. Germline CDR1 SGHRS, CDR2 YFSETQ. Full variable domain (outside the CDR3, taken from reference TRBV5-1 and TRBJ2-2): KAGVTQTPRYLIKTRGQQVTLSCSPISGHRSVSWYQQTPGQGLQFLFEYFSETQRNKGNFPGRFSGRQFSNSRSEMNVSTLELGDSALYLCASSVTGDTGELFFGEGSRLTVL.

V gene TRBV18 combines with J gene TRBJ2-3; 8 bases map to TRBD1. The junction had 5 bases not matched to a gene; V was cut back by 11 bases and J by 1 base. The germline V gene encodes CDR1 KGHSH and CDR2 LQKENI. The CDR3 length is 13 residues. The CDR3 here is CAVGQGGTDTQYF. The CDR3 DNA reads TGTGCCGTAGGACAGGGTGGCACAGATACGCAGTATTTT.

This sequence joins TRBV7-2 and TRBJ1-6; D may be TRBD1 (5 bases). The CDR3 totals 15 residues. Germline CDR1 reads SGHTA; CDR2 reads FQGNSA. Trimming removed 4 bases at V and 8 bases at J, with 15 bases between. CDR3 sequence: CASSSAGGDYSPLHF. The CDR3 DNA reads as TGTGCCAGCAGCTCCGCGGGGGGGGACTATTCACCCCTCCACTTT.

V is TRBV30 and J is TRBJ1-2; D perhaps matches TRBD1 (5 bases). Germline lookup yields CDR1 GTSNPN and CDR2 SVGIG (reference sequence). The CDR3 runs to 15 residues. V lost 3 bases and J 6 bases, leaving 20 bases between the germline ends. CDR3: CAWRRPGGGRDGYTF. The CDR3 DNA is TGTGCCTGGAGGCGCCCTGGCGGGGGGAGAGATGGCTACACCTTC.

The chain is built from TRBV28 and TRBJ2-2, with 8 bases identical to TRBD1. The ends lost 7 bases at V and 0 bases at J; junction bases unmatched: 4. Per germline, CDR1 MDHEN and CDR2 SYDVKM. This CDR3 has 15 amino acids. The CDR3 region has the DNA TGTGCCAGCACCTTACAGGGGGCGAACACCGGGGAGCTGTTTTTT. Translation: CASTLQGANTGELFF.

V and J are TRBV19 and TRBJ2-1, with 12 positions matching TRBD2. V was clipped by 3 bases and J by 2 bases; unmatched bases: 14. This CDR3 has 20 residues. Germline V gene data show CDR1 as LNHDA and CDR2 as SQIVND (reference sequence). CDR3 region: CASSIKGASGGAGPYNEQFF. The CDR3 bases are TGTGCCAGTAGTATTAAAGGGGCTAGCGGGGGGGCCGGCCCCTACAATGAGCAGTTCTTC.

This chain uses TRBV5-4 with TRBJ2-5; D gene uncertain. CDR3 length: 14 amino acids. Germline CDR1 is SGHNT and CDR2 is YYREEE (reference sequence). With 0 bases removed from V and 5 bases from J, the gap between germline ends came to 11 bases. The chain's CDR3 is CASSLDRLRETQYF. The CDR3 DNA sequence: TGTGCCAGCAGCTTGGATCGGCTCAGGGAGACCCAGTACTTC.

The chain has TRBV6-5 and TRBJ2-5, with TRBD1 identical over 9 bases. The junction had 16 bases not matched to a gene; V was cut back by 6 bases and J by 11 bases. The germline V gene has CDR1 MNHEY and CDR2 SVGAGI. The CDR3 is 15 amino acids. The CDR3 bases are TGTGCCAGCAGGTACAGGGGGCCGTCGACATGGGAGCAGTACTTC. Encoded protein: CASRYRGPSTWEQYF.

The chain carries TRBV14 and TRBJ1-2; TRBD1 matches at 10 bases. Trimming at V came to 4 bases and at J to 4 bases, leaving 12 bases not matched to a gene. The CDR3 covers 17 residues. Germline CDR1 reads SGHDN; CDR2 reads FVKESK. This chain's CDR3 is CASSPGGQGRRGYGYTF. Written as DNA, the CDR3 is TGTGCCAGCAGCCCTGGGGGACAGGGGCGCCGAGGCTATGGCTACACCTTC.

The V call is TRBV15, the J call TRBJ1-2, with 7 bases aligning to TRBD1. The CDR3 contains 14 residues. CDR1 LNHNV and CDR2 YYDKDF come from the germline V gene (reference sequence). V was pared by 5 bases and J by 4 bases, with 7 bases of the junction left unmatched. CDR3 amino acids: CATSGARDSYGYTF. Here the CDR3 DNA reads TGTGCCACCAGCGGCGCCCGGGACAGCTATGGCTACACCTTC.

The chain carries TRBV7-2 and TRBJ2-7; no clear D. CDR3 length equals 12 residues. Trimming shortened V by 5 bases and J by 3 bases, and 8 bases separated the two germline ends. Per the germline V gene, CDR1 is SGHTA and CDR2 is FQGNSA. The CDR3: CASSPEVYEQYF. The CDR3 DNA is TGTGCCAGCAGCCCCGAGGTCTACGAGCAGTACTTC.

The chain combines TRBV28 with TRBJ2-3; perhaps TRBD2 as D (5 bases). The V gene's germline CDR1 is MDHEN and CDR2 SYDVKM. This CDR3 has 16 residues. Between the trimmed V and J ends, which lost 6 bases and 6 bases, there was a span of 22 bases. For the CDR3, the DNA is TGTGCCAGCAGCTTCAAAAAGGAGGTGGAGTCGGATACGCAGTATTTT. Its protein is CASSFKKEVESDTQYF.

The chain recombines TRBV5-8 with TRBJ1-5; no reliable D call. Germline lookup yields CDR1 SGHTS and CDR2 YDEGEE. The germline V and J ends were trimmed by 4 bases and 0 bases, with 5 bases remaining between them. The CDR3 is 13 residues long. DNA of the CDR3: TGTGCCAGCAGCCTAAATAGCAATCAGCCCCAGCATTTT. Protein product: CASSLNSNQPQHF.

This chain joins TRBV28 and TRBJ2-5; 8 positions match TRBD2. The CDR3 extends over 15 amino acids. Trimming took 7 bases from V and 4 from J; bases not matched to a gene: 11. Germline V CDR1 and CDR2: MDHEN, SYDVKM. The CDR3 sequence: CASTPGLGILETQYF. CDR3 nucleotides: TGTGCCAGCACTCCGGGACTAGGCATTTTAGAGACCCAGTACTTC.

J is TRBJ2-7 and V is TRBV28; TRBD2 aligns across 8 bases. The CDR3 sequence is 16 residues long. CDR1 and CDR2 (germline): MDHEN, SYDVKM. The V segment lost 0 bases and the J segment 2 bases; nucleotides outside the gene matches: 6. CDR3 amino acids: CASSLWKRGLTYEQYF. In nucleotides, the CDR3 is TGTGCCAGCAGTTTATGGAAGCGGGGGCTAACCTACGAGCAGTACTTC.

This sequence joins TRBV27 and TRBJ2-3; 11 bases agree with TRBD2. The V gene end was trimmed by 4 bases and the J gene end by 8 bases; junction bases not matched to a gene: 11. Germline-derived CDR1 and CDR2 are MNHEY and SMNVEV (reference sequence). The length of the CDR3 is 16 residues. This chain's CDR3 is CASSSFSGGVSGTQYF. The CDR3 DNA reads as TGTGCCAGCAGTTCGTTTAGCGGGGGGGTCTCAGGTACGCAGTATTTT.

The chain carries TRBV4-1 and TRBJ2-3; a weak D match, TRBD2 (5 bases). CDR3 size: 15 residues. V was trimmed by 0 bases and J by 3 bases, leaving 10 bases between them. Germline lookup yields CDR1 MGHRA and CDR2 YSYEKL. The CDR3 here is CASSQDPRTTDTQYF. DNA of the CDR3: TGCGCCAGCAGCCAAGATCCGCGGACTACAGATACGCAGTATTTT.

The CDR3 region is CASSFLGRGGYGYTF. The DNA of the CDR3 is TGTGCCAGCAGTTTTCTAGGGCGCGGAGGGTATGGCTACACCTTC. The rearrangement links TRBV11-2 to TRBJ1-2; no definite D call. The V and J ends lost 6 bases and 5 bases respectively, with 19 bases between them. Germline CDR1 is SGHAT and CDR2 is FQNNGV. This CDR3 comprises 15 residues.

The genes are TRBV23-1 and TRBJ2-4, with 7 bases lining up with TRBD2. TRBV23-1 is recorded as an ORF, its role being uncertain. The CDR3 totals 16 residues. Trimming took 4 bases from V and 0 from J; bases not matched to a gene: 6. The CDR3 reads CASSRLGGLAKNIQYF. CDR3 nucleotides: TGCGCCAGCAGTCGGCTGGGAGGGCTAGCCAAAAACATTCAGTACTTC.

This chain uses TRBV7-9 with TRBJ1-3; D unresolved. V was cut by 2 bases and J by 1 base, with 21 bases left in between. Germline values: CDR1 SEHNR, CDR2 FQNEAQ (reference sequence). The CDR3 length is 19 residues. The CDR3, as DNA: TGTGCCAGCAGCTTAAGTGGTCCCCTACGGGGTAGGTCTGGAAACACCATATATTTT. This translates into CASSLSGPLRGRSGNTIYF. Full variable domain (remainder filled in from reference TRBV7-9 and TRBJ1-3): DTGVSQNPRHKITKRGQNVTFRCDPISEHNRLYWYRQTLGQGPEFLTYFQNEAQLEKSRLLSDRFSAERPKGSFSTLEIQRTEQGDSAMYLCASSLSGPLRGRSGNTIYFGEGSWLTVV.

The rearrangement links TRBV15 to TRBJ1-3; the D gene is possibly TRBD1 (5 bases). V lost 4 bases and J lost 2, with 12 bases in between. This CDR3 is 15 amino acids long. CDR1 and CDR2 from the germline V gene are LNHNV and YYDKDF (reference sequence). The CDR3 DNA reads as TGTGCCACCAGCACCAACACAGGTCCTGGAAACACCATATATTTT. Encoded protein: CATSTNTGPGNTIYF.